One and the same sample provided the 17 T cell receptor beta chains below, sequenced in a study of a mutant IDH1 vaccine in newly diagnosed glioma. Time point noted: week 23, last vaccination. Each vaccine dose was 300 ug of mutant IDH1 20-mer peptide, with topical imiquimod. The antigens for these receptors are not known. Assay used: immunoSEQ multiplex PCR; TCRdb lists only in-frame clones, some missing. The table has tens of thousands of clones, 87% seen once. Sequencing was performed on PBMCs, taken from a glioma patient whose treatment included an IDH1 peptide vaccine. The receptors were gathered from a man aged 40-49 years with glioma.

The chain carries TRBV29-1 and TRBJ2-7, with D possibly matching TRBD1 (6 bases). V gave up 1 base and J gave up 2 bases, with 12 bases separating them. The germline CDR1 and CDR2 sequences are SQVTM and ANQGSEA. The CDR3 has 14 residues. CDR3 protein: CSVEVGNRAYEQYF. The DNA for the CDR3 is TGCAGCGTTGAAGTTGGGAACAGGGCCTACGAGCAGTACTTC.

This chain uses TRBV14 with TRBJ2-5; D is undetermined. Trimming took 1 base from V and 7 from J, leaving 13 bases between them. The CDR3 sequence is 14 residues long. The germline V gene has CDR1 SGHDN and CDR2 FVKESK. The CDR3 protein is CASSQGEARTTQYF. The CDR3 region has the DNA TGTGCCAGCAGCCAAGGAGAGGCCCGAACGACCCAGTACTTC.

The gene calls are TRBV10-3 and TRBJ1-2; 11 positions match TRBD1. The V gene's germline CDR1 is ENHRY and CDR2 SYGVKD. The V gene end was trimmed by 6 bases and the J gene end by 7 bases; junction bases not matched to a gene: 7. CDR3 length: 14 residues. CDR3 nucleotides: TGTGCCATCAGAGCCGGGACAGGGGGATTTGGCTACACCTTC. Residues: CAIRAGTGGFGYTF.

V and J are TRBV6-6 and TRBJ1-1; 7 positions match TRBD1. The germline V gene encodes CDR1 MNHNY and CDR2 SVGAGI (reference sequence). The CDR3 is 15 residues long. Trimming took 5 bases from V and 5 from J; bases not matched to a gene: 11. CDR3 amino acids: CASSPETGISTEAFF. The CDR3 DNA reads TGTGCCAGCAGTCCCGAGACAGGGATCTCGACTGAAGCTTTCTTT.

The CDR3 spells CASSPALDGLGGYTF. As DNA, the CDR3 is TGTGCCAGTAGTCCCGCCCTTGACGGACTTGGCGGCTACACCTTC. This chain joins TRBV19 and TRBJ1-2; D remains ambiguous. The CDR3 covers 15 residues. V was clipped by 5 bases and J by 8 bases, with 21 bases between them. From germline, CDR1 is LNHDA and CDR2 SQIVND (reference sequence).

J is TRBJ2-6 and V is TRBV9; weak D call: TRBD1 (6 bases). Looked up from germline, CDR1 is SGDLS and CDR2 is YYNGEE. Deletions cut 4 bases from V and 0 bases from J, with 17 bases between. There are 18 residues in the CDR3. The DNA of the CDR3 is TGTGCCAGCAGCTCCAGGGGATGGGGCTCCTCTGGGGCCAACGTCCTGACTTTC. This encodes CASSSRGWGSSGANVLTF.

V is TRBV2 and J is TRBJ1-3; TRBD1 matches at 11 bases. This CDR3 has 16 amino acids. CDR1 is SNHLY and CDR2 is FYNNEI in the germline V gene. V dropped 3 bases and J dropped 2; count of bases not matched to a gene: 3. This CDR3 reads CASSEGGQGAGNTIYF. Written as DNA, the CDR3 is TGTGCCAGCAGTGAGGGGGGACAGGGGGCTGGAAACACCATATATTTT.

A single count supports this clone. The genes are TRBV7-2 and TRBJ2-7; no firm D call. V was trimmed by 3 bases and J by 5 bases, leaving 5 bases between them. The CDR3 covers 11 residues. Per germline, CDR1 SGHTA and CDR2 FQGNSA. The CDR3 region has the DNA TGTGCCAGCAGCTTCTTTGACGAGCAGTACTTC. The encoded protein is CASSFFDEQYF.

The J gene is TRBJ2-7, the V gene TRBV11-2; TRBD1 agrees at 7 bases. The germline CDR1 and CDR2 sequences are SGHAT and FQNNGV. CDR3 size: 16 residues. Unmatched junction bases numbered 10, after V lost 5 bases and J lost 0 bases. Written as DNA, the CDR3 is TGTGCCAGCAGCACAGGGGACGGAGGTAGCTCCTACGAGCAGTACTTC. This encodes CASSTGDGGSSYEQYF.

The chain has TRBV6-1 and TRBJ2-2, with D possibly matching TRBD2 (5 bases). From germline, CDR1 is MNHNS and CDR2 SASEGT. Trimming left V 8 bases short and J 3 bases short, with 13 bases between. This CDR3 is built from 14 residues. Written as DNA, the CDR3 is TGTGCCAGCCCCCCGGGGATCGACACCGGGGAGCTGTTTTTT. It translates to CASPPGIDTGELFF.

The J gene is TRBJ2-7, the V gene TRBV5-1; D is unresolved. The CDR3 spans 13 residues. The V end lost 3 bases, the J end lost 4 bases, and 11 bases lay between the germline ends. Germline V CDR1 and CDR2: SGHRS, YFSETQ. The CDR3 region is CASSYALGYEQYF. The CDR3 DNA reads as TGCGCCAGCAGCTACGCTCTGGGTTACGAGCAGTACTTC.

CDR3 sequence reads: CASSFAGDFFGEQFF. CDR3 DNA: TGTGCCAGCAGTTTCGCGGGGGATTTCTTCGGTGAGCAGTTCTTC. The V gene is TRBV27, the J gene TRBJ2-1, with 7 bases aligning to TRBD2. From germline, CDR1 is MNHEY and CDR2 SMNVEV (reference sequence). V lost 3 bases to trimming and J lost 9 bases; unmatched junction nucleotides: 11. This CDR3 is built from 15 residues.

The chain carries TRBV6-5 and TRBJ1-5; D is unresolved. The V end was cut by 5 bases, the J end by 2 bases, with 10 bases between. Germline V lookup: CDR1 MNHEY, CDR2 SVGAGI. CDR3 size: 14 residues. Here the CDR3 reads CASSLDGGNQPQHF. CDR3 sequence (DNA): TGTGCCAGCAGTCTCGACGGCGGCAATCAGCCCCAGCATTTT.

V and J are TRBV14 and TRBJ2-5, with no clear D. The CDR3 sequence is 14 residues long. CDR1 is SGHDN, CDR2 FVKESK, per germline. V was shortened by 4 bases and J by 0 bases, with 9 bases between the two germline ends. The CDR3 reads CASSLLEYQETQYF. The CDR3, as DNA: TGTGCCAGCAGCCTTCTGGAGTACCAAGAGACCCAGTACTTC.

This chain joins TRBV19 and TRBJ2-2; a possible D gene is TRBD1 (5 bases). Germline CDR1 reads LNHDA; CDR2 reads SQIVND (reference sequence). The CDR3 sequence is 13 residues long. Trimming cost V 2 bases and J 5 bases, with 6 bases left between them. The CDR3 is CASSIQGTGELFF. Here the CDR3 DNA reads TGTGCCAGTAGTATACAGGGTACCGGGGAGCTGTTTTTT. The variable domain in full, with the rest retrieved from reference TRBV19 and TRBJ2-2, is DGGITQSPKYLFRKEGQNVTLSCEQNLNHDAMYWYRQDPGQGLRLIYYSQIVNDFQKGDIAEGYSVSREKKESFPLTVTSAQKNPTAFYLCASSIQGTGELFFGEGSRLTVL.

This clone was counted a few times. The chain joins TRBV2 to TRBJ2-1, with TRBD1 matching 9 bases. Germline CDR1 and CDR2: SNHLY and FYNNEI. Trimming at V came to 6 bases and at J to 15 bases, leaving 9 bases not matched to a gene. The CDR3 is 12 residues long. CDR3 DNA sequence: TGTGCCAGCAGCCGGGGACAGGGTGGGAGGTTCTTC. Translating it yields CASSRGQGGRFF.

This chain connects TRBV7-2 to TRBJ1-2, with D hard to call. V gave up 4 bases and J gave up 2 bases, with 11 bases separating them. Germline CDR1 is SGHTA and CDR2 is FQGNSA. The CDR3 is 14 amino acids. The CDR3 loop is CASSSKPGNYGYTF. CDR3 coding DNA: TGTGCCAGCAGCTCCAAACCGGGGAACTATGGCTACACCTTC.